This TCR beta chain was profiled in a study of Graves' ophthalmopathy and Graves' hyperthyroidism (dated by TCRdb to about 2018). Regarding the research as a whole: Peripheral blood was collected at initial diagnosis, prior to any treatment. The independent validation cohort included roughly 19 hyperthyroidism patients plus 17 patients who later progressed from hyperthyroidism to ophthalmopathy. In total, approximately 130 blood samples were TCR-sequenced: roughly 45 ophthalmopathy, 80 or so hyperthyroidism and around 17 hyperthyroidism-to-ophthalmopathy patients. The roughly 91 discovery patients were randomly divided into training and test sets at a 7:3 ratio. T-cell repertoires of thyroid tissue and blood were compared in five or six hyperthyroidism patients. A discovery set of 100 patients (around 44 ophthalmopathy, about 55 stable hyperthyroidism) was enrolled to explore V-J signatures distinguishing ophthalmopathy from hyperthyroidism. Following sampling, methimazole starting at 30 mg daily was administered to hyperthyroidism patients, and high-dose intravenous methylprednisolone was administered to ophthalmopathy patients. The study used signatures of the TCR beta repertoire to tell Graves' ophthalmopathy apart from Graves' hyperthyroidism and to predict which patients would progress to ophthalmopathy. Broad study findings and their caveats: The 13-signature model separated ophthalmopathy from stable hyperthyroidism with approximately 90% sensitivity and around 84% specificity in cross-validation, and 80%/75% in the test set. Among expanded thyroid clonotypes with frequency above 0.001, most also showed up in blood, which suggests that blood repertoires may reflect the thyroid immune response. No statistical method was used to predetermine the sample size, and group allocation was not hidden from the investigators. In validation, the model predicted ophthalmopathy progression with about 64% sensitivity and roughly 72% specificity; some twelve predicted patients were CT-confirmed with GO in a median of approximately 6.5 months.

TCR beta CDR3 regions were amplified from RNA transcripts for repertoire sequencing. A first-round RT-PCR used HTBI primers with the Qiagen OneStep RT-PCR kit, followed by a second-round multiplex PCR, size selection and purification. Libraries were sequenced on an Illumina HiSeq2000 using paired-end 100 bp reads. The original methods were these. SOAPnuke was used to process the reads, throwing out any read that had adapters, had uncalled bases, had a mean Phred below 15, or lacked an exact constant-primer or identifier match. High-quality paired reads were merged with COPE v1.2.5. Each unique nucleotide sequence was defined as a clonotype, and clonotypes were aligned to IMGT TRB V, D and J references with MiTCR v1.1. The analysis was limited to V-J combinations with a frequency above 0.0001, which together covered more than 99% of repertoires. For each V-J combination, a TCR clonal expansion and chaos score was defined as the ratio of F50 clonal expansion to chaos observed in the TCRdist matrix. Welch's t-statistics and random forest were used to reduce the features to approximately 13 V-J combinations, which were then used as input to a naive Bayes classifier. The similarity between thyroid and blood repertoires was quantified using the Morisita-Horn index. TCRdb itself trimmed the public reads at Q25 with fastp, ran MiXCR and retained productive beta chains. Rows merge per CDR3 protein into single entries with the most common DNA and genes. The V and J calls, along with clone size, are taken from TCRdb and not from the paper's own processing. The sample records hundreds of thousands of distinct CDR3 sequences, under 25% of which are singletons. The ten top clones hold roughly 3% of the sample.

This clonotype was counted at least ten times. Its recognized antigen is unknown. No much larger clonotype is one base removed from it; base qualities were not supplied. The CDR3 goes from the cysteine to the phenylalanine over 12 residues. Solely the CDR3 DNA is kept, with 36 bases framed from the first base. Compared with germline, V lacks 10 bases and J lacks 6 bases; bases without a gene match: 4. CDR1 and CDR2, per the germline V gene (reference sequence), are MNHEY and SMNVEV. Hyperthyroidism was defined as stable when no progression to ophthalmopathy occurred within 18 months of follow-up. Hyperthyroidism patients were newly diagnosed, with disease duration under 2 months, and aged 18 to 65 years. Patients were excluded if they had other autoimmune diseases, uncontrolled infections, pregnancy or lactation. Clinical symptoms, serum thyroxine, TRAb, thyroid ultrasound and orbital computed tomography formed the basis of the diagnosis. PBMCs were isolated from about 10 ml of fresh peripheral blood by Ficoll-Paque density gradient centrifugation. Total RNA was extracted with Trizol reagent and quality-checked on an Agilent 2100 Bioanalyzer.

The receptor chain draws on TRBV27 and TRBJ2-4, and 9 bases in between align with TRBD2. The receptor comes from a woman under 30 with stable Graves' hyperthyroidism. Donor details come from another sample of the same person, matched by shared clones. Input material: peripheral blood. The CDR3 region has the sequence CATGTSRNIQYF. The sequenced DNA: TGTGCCACCGGGACTAGCAGAAACATTCAGTACTTC.